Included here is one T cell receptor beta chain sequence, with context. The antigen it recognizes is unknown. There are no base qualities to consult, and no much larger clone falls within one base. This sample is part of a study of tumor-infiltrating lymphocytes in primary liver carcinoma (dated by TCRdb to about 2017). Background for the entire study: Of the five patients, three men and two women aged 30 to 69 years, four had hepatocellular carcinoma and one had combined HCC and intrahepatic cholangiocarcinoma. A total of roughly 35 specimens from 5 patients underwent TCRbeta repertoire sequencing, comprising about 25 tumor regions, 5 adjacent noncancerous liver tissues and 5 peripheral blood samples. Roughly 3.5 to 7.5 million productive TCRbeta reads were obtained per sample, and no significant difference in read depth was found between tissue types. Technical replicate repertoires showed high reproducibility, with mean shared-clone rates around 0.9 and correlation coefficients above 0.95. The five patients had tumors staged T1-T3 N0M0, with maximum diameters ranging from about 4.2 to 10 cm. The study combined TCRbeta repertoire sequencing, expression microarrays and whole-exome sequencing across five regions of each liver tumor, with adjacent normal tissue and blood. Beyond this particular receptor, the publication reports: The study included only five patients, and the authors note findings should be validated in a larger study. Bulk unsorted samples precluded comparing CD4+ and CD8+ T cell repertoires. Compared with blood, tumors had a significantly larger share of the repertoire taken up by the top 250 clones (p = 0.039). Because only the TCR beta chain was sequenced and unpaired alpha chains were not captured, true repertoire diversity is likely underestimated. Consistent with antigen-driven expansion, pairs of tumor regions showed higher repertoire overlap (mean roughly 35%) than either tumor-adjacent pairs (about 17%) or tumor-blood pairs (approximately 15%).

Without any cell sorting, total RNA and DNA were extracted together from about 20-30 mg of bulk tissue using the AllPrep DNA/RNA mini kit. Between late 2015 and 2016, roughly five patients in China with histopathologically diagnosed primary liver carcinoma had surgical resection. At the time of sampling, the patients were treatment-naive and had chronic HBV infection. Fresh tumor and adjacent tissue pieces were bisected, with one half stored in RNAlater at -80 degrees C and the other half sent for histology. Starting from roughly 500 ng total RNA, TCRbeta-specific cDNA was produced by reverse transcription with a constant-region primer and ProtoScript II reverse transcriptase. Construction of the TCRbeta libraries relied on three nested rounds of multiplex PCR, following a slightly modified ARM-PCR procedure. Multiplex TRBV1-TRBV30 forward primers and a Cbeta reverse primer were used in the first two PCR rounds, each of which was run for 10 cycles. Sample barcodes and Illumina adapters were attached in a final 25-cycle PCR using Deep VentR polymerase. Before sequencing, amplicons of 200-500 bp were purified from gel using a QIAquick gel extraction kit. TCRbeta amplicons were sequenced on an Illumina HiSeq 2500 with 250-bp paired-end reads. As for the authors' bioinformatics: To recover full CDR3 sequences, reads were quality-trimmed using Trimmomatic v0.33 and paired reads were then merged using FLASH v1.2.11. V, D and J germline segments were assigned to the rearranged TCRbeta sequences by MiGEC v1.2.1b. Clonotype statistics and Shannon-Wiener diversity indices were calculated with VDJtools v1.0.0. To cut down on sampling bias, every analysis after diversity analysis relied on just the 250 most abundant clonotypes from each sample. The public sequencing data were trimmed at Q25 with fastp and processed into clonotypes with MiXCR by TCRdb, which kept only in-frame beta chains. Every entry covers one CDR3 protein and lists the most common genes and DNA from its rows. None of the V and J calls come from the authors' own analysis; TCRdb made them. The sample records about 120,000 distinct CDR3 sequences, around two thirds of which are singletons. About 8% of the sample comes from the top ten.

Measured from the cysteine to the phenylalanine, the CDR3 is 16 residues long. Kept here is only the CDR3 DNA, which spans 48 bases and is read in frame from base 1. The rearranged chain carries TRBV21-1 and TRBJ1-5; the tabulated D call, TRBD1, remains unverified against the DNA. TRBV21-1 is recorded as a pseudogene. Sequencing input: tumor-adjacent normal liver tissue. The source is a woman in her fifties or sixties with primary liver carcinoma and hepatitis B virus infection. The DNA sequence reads TGTGCTAGCAAGGACAGGGCCAGGGATAGCAATCAGCCCCAGCATTTT. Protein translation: CASKDRARDSNQPQHF.